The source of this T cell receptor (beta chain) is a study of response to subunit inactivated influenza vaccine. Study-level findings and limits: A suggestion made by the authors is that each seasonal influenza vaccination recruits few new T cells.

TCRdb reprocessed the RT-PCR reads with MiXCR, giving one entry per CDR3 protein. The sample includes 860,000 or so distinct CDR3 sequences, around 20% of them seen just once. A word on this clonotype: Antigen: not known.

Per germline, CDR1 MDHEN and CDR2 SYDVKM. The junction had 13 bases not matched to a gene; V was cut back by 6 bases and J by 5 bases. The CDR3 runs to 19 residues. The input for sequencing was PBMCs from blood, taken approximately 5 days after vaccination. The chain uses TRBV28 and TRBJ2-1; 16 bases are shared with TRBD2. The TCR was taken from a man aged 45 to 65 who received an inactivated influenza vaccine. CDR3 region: CASSPGGTSGGVINNEQFF. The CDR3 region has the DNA TGTGCCAGCAGCCCCGGAGGGACTAGCGGGGGGGTTATCAACAATGAGCAGTTCTTC.